The clone carrying this T cell receptor beta chain was detected many times. The template used for profiling TCR beta VDJ and CDR3 was genomic DNA. TCRdb redid the calling of the reads with MiXCR, one entry per CDR3 protein. The sample carries about 200,000 distinct CDR3 sequences, roughly 35% recorded once. The sample originates from a study of CD8+CD57+ T cells in acquired aplastic anemia. The junction had 7 bases not matched to a gene; V was cut back by 3 bases and J by 0 bases. This CDR3 is 15 amino acids long. Germline values: CDR1 SQVTM, CDR2 ANQGSEA. The TCR was taken from a human donor in good health, serving as a control. This chain uses TRBV29-1 with TRBJ1-2; 7 bases are a match to TRBD1. The sequencing sample was made of sorted CD4+, CD8+, or CD8+CD57+ T cells (not recorded which) from PBMCs. CDR3 DNA sequence: TGCAGCGTTGATAAGACAGGGATCGCTAACTATGGCTACACCTTC. Encoded protein: CSVDKTGIANYGYTF.